The 4 T cell receptor beta chains in this list originate from one sample, sequenced in a study of cytomegalovirus exposure and HLA in healthy donors. The study ran its PCR with 60 Vbeta and 13 Jbeta primers. Libraries were prepared by immunoSEQ multiplex PCR; TCRdb keeps only in-frame clonotypes and omits some of them. The sample records roughly 93,000 clones, around 74% being singletons. What was sequenced was PBMCs. The receptors come from a male donor in good health and CMV-seronegative.

This clone rates as medium-sized. The J gene is TRBJ2-1, the V gene TRBV19; 12 bases align to TRBD1. The germline gives CDR1 LNHDA, CDR2 SQIVND (reference sequence). V lost 3 bases and J lost 8; bases outside the gene matches: 8. This CDR3 is built from 16 residues. CDR3 loop: CASSIPPGQGADEQFF. CDR3 nucleotides: TGTGCCAGTAGTATCCCTCCGGGACAGGGGGCCGATGAGCAGTTCTTC.

Note on this clone: The junction departs from the called germline gene at one end, perhaps through a read error. The identical CDR3 is also encoded by other nucleotide sequences in the sample. This rearrangement joins TRBV27 to TRBJ2-2; TRBD2 aligns across 7 bases. Germline V gene lookup returns CDR1 MNHEY and CDR2 SMNVEV (reference sequence). CDR3 length: 16 residues. This CDR3 is CASSLLSSGTSGELFF. CDR3 nucleotide sequence: TGTGCCAGCAGTTTATTATCCAGCGGGACGAGCGGGGAACTGTTTTTT.

This clone was seen only once. The chain employs TRBV28 and TRBJ1-3, with D possibly being TRBD1 (6 bases). The length of the CDR3 is 14 residues. The V gene's germline CDR1 is MDHEN and CDR2 SYDVKM. The V end lost 4 bases, the J end lost 4 bases, and 11 bases lay between the germline ends. CDR3 coding DNA: TGTGCCAGCAGTTACTCCGGGACAGGAAACACCATATATTTT. Its protein is CASSYSGTGNTIYF.

This clone was picked up a small number of times. The CDR3 DNA reads TGTGCCAGCAGCCCCGACAGGGATTCCTACAATGAGCAGTTCTTC. This encodes CASSPDRDSYNEQFF. The chain has TRBV6-1 and TRBJ2-1, with TRBD1 identical over 7 bases. Germline V gene data show CDR1 as MNHNS and CDR2 as SASEGT. After removal of 6 bases from V and 1 base from J, the junction contained 6 bases not matched to a gene. This CDR3 contains 15 residues.